Given below is one T cell receptor beta chain in context. V gave up 0 bases and J gave up 5 bases, with 11 bases separating them. This CDR3 is 16 amino acids long. Germline loops: CDR1 LGHNA, CDR2 YSLEER. As handled by the study authors: Quantification of nucleated cells was approximated via reference gene primer amplification. TCRdb's table, derived via immunoSEQ multiplex PCR, lists solely in-frame clones and lacks some. Clonal size and the V and J genes are those of that table, whereas D and trimming came from the DNA. The sample lists about 43,000 clones, about 87% seen once, with approximately 15% in the top ten. The data were obtained in a study of blood T cell repertoires in COVID-19. For the study at large: Samples came from the United States, Italy and Spain, spanning acute and convalescent COVID-19. In each case, the material was cDNA or gDNA derived from T cells, B-cell-depleted T cells, or PBMCs.

This receptor was identified in a man between 60 and 75 years old with active COVID-19. Sequencing was performed on peripheral blood. The gene calls are TRBV4-3 and TRBJ1-6; tentatively, D is TRBD1 (6 bases). The CDR3 bases are TGCGCCAGCAGCCAAGATCTCACAGGGAATAATTCACCCCTCCACTTT. Translating gives CASSQDLTGNNSPLHF.